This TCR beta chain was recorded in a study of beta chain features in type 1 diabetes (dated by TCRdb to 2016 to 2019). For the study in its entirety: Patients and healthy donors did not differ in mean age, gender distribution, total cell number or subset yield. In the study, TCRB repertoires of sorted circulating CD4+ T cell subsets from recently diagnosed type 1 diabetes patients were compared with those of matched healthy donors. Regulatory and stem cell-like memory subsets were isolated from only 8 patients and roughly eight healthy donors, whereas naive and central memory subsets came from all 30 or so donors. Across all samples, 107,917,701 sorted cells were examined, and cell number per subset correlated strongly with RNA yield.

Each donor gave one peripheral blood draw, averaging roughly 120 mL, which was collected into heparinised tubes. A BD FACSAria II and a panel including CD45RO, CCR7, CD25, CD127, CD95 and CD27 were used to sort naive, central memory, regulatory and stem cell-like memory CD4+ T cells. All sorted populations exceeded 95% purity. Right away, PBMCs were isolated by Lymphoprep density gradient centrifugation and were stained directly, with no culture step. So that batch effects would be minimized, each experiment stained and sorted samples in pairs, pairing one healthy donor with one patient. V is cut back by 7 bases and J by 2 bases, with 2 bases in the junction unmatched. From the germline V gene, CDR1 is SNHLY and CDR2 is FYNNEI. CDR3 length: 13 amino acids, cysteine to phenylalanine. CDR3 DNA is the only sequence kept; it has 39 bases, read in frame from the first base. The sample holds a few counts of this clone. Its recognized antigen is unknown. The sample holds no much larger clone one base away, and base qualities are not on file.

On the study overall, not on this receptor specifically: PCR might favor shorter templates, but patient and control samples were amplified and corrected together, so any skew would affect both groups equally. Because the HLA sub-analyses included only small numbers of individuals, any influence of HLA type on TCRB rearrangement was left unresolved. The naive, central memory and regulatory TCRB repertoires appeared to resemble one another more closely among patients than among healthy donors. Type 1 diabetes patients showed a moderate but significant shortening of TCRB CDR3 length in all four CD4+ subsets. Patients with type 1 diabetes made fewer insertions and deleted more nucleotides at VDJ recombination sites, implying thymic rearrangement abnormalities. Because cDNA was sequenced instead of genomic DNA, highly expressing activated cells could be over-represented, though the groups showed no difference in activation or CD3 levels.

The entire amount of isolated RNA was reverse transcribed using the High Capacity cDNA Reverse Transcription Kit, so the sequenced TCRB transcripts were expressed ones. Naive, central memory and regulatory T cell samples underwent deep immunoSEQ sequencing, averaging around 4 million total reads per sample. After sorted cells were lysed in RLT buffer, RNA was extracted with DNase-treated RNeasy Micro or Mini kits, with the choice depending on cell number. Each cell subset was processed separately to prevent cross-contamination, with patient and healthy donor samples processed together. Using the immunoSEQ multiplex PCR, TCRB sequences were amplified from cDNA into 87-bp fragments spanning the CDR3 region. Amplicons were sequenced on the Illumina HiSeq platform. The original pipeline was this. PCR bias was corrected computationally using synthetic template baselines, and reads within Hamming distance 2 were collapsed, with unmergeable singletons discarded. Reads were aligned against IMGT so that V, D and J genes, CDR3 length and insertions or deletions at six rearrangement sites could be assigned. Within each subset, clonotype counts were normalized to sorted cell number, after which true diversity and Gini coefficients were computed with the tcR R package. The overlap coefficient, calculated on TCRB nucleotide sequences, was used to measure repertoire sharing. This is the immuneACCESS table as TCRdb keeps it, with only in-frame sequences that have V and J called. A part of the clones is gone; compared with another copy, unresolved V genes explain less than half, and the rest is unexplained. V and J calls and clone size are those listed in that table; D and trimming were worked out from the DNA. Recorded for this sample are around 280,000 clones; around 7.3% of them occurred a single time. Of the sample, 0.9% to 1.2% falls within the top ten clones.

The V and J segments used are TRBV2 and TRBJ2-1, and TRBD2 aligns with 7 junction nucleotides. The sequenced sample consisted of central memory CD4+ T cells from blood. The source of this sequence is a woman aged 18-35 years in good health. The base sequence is TGTGCCAGCACGGGGGGTGCCTACAATGAGCAGTTCTTC. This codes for CASTGGAYNEQFF.